Listed below are T cell receptor beta chains from one sample, sequenced in a study of blood T cell repertoires in COVID-19. Measured with immunoSEQ multiplex PCR; TCRdb has only the in-frame clones, and not every one. The sample comprises about 250,000 clones, roughly 89% of which are singletons, and about 1.5% rests with the top ten. Sample: peripheral blood. Every receptor here comes from a woman aged 40 to 50 who had recovered from COVID-19. Each CDR3 is given with its conserved first and last residue. Each record gives: V gene, J gene, CDR3 length, D gene, clone size, CDR3 DNA, CDR3 protein. The D gene is left open where the match is weak. Clone size is shown for a subset of rows, as once, few, many or a class of expanded clone.

V: TRBV5-4
J: TRBJ1-2
length: 15
D: NA
size: NA
DNA: TGTGCCAGCAGCTTGGATTTTCAGGGGAACTATGGCTACACCTTC
CDR3: CASSLDFQGNYGYTF

V: TRBV5-1
J: TRBJ2-3
length: 15
D: NA
size: NA
DNA: TGCGCCAGCAGCTCCGCGGGCGGGGGCACAGATACGCAGTATTTT
CDR3: CASSSAGGGTDTQYF

V: TRBV28
J: TRBJ2-7
length: 15
D: TRBD2
size: NA
DNA: TGTGCCAGCAGTTTGGTAGCGGGGGGGCACTACGAGCAGTACTTC
CDR3: CASSLVAGGHYEQYF

V: TRBV10-3
J: TRBJ2-2
length: 15
D: NA
size: NA
DNA: TGTGCCATCAGTGGAGCAGGCCCGAACACCGGGGAGCTGTTTTTT
CDR3: CAISGAGPNTGELFF

V: TRBV10-1
J: TRBJ2-1
length: 14
D: TRBD2
size: few
DNA: TGCGCCAGCAGTTTAGCGGGGACCTACAATGAGCAGTTCTTC
CDR3: CASSLAGTYNEQFF

V: TRBV11-2
J: TRBJ2-5
length: 16
D: NA
size: many
DNA: TGTGCCAGCAGCTTAGATTGGGGAGGCCACCAAGAGACCCAGTACTTC
CDR3: CASSLDWGGHQETQYF

V: TRBV9
J: TRBJ1-4
length: 13
D: NA
size: NA
DNA: TGTGCCAGCAGCCCCCGCAGTGGTGAAAAACTGTTTTTT
CDR3: CASSPRSGEKLFF

V: TRBV21-1
J: TRBJ2-7
length: 14
D: NA
size: NA
DNA: TGTGCCAGCAGCAAAGGACAGGCCATCTACGAGCAGTACTTC
CDR3: CASSKGQAIYEQYF

V: TRBV24-1
J: TRBJ2-5
length: 15
D: TRBD1
size: NA
DNA: TGTGCCACCGCCGGGACAGGGTCGGTGGCAGAGACCCAGTACTTC
CDR3: CATAGTGSVAETQYF

V: TRBV5-4
J: TRBJ2-7
length: 13
D: NA
size: NA
DNA: TGTGCCAGCAGCCGACAGGGAGGCTACGAGCAGTACTTC
CDR3: CASSRQGGYEQYF

V: TRBV6-5
J: TRBJ1-2
length: 15
D: NA
size: NA
DNA: TGTGCCAGCAGGGGTTCAGGGGATACTAGCTATGGCTACACCTTC
CDR3: CASRGSGDTSYGYTF

V: TRBV5-1
J: TRBJ1-1
length: 17
D: TRBD1
size: NA
DNA: TGCGCCAGCAGCCCGGGACAGGGAATAGGTATGAACACTGAAGCTTTCTTT
CDR3: CASSPGQGIGMNTEAFF

V: TRBV14
J: TRBJ1-6
length: 13
D: NA
size: few
DNA: TGTGCCAGCAGCTACTCCTATAATTCACCCCTCCACTTT
CDR3: CASSYSYNSPLHF

V: TRBV7-9
J: TRBJ2-2
length: 11
D: NA
size: NA
DNA: TGTGCCAGCATCGAGACCGGGGAGCTGTTTTTT
CDR3: CASIETGELFF

V: TRBV18
J: TRBJ2-7
length: 14
D: NA
size: few
DNA: TGTGCCAGCTCACCAGGCAGGACTATCTACGAGCAGTACTTC
CDR3: CASSPGRTIYEQYF

V: TRBV7-8
J: TRBJ1-5
length: 17
D: NA
size: few
DNA: TGTGCCAGCAGCTCGTCGAGGGGGACACACGGAAATCAGCCCCAGCATTTT
CDR3: CASSSSRGTHGNQPQHF

V: TRBV7-7
J: TRBJ2-3
length: 15
D: TRBD1
size: NA
DNA: TGTGCCAGCAGCTTATCAGGGGGTGACACAGATACGCAGTATTTT
CDR3: CASSLSGGDTDTQYF

V: TRBV5-4
J: TRBJ1-2
length: 15
D: TRBD1
size: NA
DNA: TGTGCCAGCAGCGGGTCGACAGGGGTGGACTATGGCTACACCTTC
CDR3: CASSGSTGVDYGYTF

V: TRBV15
J: TRBJ1-6
length: 15
D: NA
size: NA
DNA: TGTGCCACCAGCATGCTTGGCAGGGGAGATTCACCCCTCCACTTT
CDR3: CATSMLGRGDSPLHF

V: TRBV4-1
J: TRBJ1-1
length: 15
D: NA
size: few
DNA: TGCGCCAGCAGGTCGTTCAGGGTCGGGAACACTGAAGCTTTCTTT
CDR3: CASRSFRVGNTEAFF

V: TRBV11-3
J: TRBJ1-6
length: 14
D: TRBD1
size: NA
DNA: TGTGCCAGCAGCACTTGGGACAGGGCTTCACCCCTCCACTTT
CDR3: CASSTWDRASPLHF

V: TRBV5-1
J: TRBJ2-1
length: 12
D: NA
size: NA
DNA: TGCGCCAGCAGCTCGACTGCGTATGAGCAGTTCTTC
CDR3: CASSSTAYEQFF

V: TRBV6-1
J: TRBJ1-1
length: 14
D: NA
size: NA
DNA: TGTGCCAGCAGTGACCCCTGGGGCAACACTGAAGCTTTCTTT
CDR3: CASSDPWGNTEAFF

V: TRBV30
J: TRBJ1-5
length: 13
D: NA
size: NA
DNA: TGTGCCTGGAGTGTACGGGGTCGGCAGCCCCAGCATTTT
CDR3: CAWSVRGRQPQHF

V: TRBV2
J: TRBJ1-1
length: 12
D: NA
size: few
DNA: TGTGCCAGCAGTGGGGAGCACACTGAAGCTTTCTTT
CDR3: CASSGEHTEAFF

V: TRBV9
J: TRBJ1-1
length: 15
D: NA
size: few
DNA: TGTGCCAGCAGCGACCTGACAGGATTGAACACTGAAGCTTTCTTT
CDR3: CASSDLTGLNTEAFF

V: TRBV4-2
J: TRBJ1-4
length: 16
D: TRBD1
size: NA
DNA: TGTGCCAGCAGCCAAGCGGCCTTGGCAGGGGGCGAAAAACTGTTTTTT
CDR3: CASSQAALAGGEKLFF

V: TRBV10-2
J: TRBJ1-6
length: 15
D: TRBD1
size: NA
DNA: TGCGCCAGCAGTGAGTCGACAGGGGGCATTTCACCCCTCCACTTT
CDR3: CASSESTGGISPLHF

V: TRBV7-9
J: TRBJ2-5
length: 14
D: NA
size: NA
DNA: TGTGCCAGCAGCCCCACAGGTCCCAAAGAGACCCAGTACTTC
CDR3: CASSPTGPKETQYF

V: TRBV6-5
J: TRBJ2-3
length: 15
D: NA
size: NA
DNA: TGTGCCAGCAGTTCAGCAGGGACTAGCACAGATACGCAGTATTTT
CDR3: CASSSAGTSTDTQYF

V: TRBV5-5
J: TRBJ2-7
length: 17
D: NA
size: NA
DNA: TGTGCCAGCAGCTTGGACCTATCCCAGGGGAGTAGGTACGAGCAGTACTTC
CDR3: CASSLDLSQGSRYEQYF

V: TRBV5-6
J: TRBJ2-7
length: 14
D: TRBD2
size: NA
DNA: TGTGCCAGCCACCCCGGGGGGGGGCGCCCCGAGCAGTACTTC
CDR3: CASHPGGGRPEQYF

V: TRBV18
J: TRBJ2-7
length: 15
D: TRBD1
size: once
DNA: TGTGCCAGCTCACCACGGGAGACAGGGGGACACGAGCAGTACTTC
CDR3: CASSPRETGGHEQYF

V: TRBV27
J: TRBJ2-1
length: 15
D: NA
size: NA
DNA: TGTGCCAGCAGTTCGACTAGTAACCCCTACAATGAGCAGTTCTTC
CDR3: CASSSTSNPYNEQFF

V: TRBV27
J: TRBJ1-2
length: 15
D: TRBD1
size: once
DNA: TGTGCCAGCAGTGCCGACAGGGGGCACCACTATGGCTACACCTTC
CDR3: CASSADRGHHYGYTF

V: TRBV19
J: TRBJ2-7
length: 14
D: NA
size: NA
DNA: TGTGCCAGTAGGATGATCGGGAGCTCCTACGAGCAGTACTTC
CDR3: CASRMIGSSYEQYF

V: TRBV9
J: TRBJ2-5
length: 17
D: NA
size: NA
DNA: TGTGCCAGCAGCGTAGGTCCCGGGGGAAGGGGGCAGGAGACCCAGTACTTC
CDR3: CASSVGPGGRGQETQYF

V: TRBV5-5
J: TRBJ2-2
length: 15
D: NA
size: NA
DNA: TGTGCCAGCAGCCCGGGACTGATGAACACCGGGGAGCTGTTTTTT
CDR3: CASSPGLMNTGELFF

V: TRBV6-5
J: TRBJ1-6
length: 13
D: NA
size: NA
DNA: TGTGCCAGCAGAGCCTCATCGAATTCACCCCTCCACTTT
CDR3: CASRASSNSPLHF

V: TRBV7-7
J: TRBJ2-5
length: 14
D: NA
size: NA
DNA: TGTGCCAGCAGCTTCAACAGTGGTCAGGAGACCCAGTACTTC
CDR3: CASSFNSGQETQYF

V: TRBV6-1
J: TRBJ2-3
length: 16
D: TRBD2
size: NA
DNA: TGTGCCAGCAGTGAAGTAGCGGGGGGGCCAACAGATACGCAGTATTTT
CDR3: CASSEVAGGPTDTQYF

V: TRBV7-6
J: TRBJ2-6
length: 19
D: TRBD1
size: NA
DNA: TGTGCCAGCAGCCACCGACAGGGGAGATTAGATCCTGGGGCCAACGTCCTGACTTTC
CDR3: CASSHRQGRLDPGANVLTF

V: TRBV11-2
J: TRBJ2-1
length: 17
D: NA
size: few
DNA: TGTGCCAGCAGCCCCCGACCCATAACGGACAGTTACAATGAGCAGTTCTTC
CDR3: CASSPRPITDSYNEQFF

V: TRBV2
J: TRBJ2-2
length: 14
D: NA
size: NA
DNA: TGTGCCAGCAGACAGGAGATGAACACCGGGGAGCTGTTTTTT
CDR3: CASRQEMNTGELFF

V: TRBV28
J: TRBJ1-5
length: 14
D: NA
size: NA
DNA: TGTGCCAGCAAGGGGAACAGGGTAAGGAAGCCCCAGCATTTT
CDR3: CASKGNRVRKPQHF

V: TRBV19
J: TRBJ1-2
length: 17
D: NA
size: NA
DNA: TGTGCCAGTAACCCACAGGGATTCTCCGCCGGGAACTATGGCTACACCTTC
CDR3: CASNPQGFSAGNYGYTF

V: TRBV2
J: TRBJ2-6
length: 14
D: NA
size: NA
DNA: TGTGCCACGAGACAGAGCTCTGGGGCCAACGTCCTGACTTTC
CDR3: CATRQSSGANVLTF

V: TRBV5-1
J: TRBJ2-1
length: 16
D: TRBD2
size: NA
DNA: TGCGCCAGCAGCTTGGCCGTCGGCGGGGGACACAATGAGCAGTTCTTC
CDR3: CASSLAVGGGHNEQFF

V: TRBV11-2
J: TRBJ2-1
length: 18
D: TRBD2
size: NA
DNA: TGTGCCAGCAGCTTGGGCGGGCGGGGGGTACTTCACTACAATGAGCAGTTCTTC
CDR3: CASSLGGRGVLHYNEQFF

V: TRBV5-4
J: TRBJ1-5
length: 14
D: NA
size: NA
DNA: TGTGCCAGCAGCTTGGCCGGTCCGGGGCAGCCCCAGCATTTT
CDR3: CASSLAGPGQPQHF

V: TRBV6-1
J: TRBJ1-5
length: 16
D: NA
size: NA
DNA: TGTGCCAGCAGTGAAGCTCAGGGGTACTTCAATCAGCCCCAGCATTTT
CDR3: CASSEAQGYFNQPQHF